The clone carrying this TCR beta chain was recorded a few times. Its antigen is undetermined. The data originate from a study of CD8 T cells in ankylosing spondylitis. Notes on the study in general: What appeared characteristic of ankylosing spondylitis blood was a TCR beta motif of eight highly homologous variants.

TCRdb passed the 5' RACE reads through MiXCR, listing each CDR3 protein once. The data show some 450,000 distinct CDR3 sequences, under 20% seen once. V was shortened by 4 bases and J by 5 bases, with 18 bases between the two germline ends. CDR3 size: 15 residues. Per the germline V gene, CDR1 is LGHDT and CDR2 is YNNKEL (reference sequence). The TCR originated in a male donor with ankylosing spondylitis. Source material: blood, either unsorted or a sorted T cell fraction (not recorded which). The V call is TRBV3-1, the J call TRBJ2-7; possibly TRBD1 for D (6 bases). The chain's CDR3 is CASSPDWAGENEQYF. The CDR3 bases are TGTGCCAGCAGCCCCGATTGGGCAGGGGAAAACGAGCAGTACTTC.